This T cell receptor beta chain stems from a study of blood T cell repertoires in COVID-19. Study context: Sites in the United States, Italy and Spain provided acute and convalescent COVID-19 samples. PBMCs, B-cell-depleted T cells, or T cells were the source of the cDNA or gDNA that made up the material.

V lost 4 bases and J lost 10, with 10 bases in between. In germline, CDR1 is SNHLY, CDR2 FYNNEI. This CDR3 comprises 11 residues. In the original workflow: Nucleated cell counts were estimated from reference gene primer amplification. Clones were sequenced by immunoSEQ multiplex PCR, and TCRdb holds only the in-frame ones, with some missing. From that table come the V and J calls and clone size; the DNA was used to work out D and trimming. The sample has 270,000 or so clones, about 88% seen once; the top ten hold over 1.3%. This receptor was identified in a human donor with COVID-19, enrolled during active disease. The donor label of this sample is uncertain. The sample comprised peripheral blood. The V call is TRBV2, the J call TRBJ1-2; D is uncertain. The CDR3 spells CASSVEVFYTF. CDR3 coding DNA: TGTGCCAGCAGTGTAGAGGTATTCTACACCTTC.